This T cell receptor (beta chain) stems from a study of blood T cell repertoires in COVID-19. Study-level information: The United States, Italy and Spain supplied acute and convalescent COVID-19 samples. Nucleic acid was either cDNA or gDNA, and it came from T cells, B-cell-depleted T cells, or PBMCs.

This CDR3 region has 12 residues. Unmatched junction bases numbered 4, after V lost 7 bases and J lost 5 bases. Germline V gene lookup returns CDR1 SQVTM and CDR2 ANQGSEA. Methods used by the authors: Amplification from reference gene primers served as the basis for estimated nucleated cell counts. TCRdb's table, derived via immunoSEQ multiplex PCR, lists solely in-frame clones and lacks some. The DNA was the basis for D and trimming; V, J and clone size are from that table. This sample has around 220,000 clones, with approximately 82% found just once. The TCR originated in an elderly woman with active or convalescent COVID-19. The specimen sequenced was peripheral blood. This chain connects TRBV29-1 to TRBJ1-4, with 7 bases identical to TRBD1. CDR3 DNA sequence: TGCAGCGCAAGGACAGGAAATGAAAAACTGTTTTTT. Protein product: CSARTGNEKLFF.